These 31 T cell receptor beta chains share one sample of origin, sequenced in a study of T cells in Graves' hyperthyroidism and ophthalmopathy. It was RNA transcripts that yielded the amplified TCR beta CDR3 regions. RT-PCR in the first round (using the HTBI primer set) targeted the TCR CDR3. TCRdb passed the multiplex PCR reads through MiXCR, listing each CDR3 protein once. Found here are nearly 600,000 distinct CDR3 sequences, roughly 14% of them singletons; the top ten hold 4.5% to 6%. Specimen: blood. The receptors derive from a woman under 40 with Graves' hyperthyroidism that later progressed to Graves' ophthalmopathy.

This clonotype was recorded at least ten times. This chain joins TRBV20-1 and TRBJ1-2; unclear D gene. V gave up 1 base and J gave up 7 bases, with 10 bases separating them. Germline V lookup: CDR1 DFQATT, CDR2 SNEGSKA (reference sequence). The CDR3 has 12 residues. CDR3 protein: CSARGGDPGYTF. CDR3 coding DNA: TGCAGTGCTAGAGGGGGAGACCCTGGCTACACCTTC.

This clonotype was found many times. This chain connects TRBV2 to TRBJ2-7; weak D call: TRBD2 (5 bases). CDR1 SNHLY and CDR2 FYNNEI come from the germline V gene. The V end lost 6 bases, the J end lost 7 bases, and 10 bases lay between the germline ends. The CDR3 spans 11 residues. For the CDR3, the DNA is TGTGCCAGCAGCGGGGTTTGGGAGCAGTACTTC. Protein product: CASSGVWEQYF.

The J gene is TRBJ2-5, the V gene TRBV6-1, with D perhaps TRBD1 or TRBD2 (6 bases each). This CDR3 comprises 15 residues. Germline lookup yields CDR1 MNHNS and CDR2 SASEGT. Trimming took off 3 bases at V and 0 bases at J, with 11 bases between the two ends. CDR3 in DNA: TGTGCCAGCAGTGATTGGGGGGCGTACCAAGAGACCCAGTACTTC. Residues: CASSDWGAYQETQYF.

V gene TRBV7-3 combines with J gene TRBJ2-7; 13 nucleotides agree with TRBD2. The CDR3 sequence is 15 residues long. Unmatched junction bases numbered 3, after V lost 4 bases and J lost 3 bases. From germline, CDR1 is SGHTA and CDR2 FQGTGA. The chain's CDR3 is CASSSGTSGNYEQYF. The CDR3 nucleotides read TGTGCCAGCAGCTCCGGGACTAGCGGGAACTACGAGCAGTACTTC.

In this sample, this clonotype turned up a few times. The J gene is TRBJ2-2, the V gene TRBV5-4; TRBD2 is a possible D gene (5 bases). CDR1 is SGHNT and CDR2 is YYREEE in the germline V gene (reference sequence). The CDR3 extends over 15 amino acids. V was cut by 1 base and J by 4 bases, with 11 bases left in between. CDR3: CASSLPGFSTGELFF. For the CDR3, the DNA is TGTGCCAGCAGCTTGCCGGGGTTTAGCACCGGGGAGCTGTTTTTT.

V usage is TRBV3-1 and J usage is TRBJ1-5, with a weak D call TRBD1 (6 bases). The CDR3 sequence is 15 residues long. CDR1 and CDR2 (germline): LGHDT, YNNKEL (reference sequence). V gave up 0 bases and J gave up 6 bases, with 12 bases separating them. CDR3 loop: CASSQDRGFGQPQHF. The CDR3 bases are TGTGCCAGCAGCCAAGACAGGGGCTTCGGTCAGCCCCAGCATTTT.

This clonotype appeared many times. CDR3 residues: CAISEEGTYGYTF. The CDR3 coding sequence is TGTGCCATCAGTGAGGAGGGGACCTATGGCTACACCTTC. The chain uses TRBV10-3 and TRBJ1-2; D perhaps matches TRBD1 (5 bases). With 2 bases removed from V and 4 bases from J, the gap between germline ends came to 8 bases. The germline CDR1 and CDR2 sequences are ENHRY and SYGVKD. CDR3 length: 13 residues.

This sequence joins TRBV6-2 or TRBV6-3 and TRBJ1-1; D gene uncertain. Trimming pared 0 bases from V and 8 bases from J, leaving 7 bases between. CDR3 length: 12 amino acids. Germline V gene lookup returns CDR1 MNHEY and CDR2 SVGEGT. For the CDR3, the DNA is TGTGCCAGCAGTTACTCGAGTGGGGAAGCTTTCTTT. It specifies CASSYSSGEAFF.

This clonotype showed up many times. This chain links TRBV29-1 with TRBJ2-1, with TRBD2 identical over 8 bases. Germline V gene sequence: CDR1 SQVTM, CDR2 ANQGSEA. The CDR3 contains 14 residues. The junction had 9 bases not matched to a gene; V was cut back by 7 bases and J by 4 bases. CDR3 amino acids: CSGEGSGRYNEQFF. In nucleotides, the CDR3 is TGCAGCGGTGAGGGGAGCGGGAGATACAATGAGCAGTTCTTC.

This chain uses TRBV18 with TRBJ2-1, with TRBD2 identical over 8 bases. Per the germline V gene, CDR1 is KGHSH and CDR2 is LQKENI. The length of the CDR3 is 15 residues. J lost 2 bases, V lost 3 bases, and 3 bases had no gene match. This CDR3 is CASSPTSEAYNEQFF. Here the CDR3 DNA reads TGTGCCAGCTCACCGACTAGCGAGGCCTACAATGAGCAGTTCTTC.

To note about this clonotype: A read error is possible here, since a much larger clone lies one base away. The chain has TRBV20-1 and TRBJ1-5; D unclear. This CDR3 contains 14 residues. Germline loops: CDR1 DFQATT, CDR2 SNEGSKA (reference sequence). The CDR3 coding sequence is TGCAGTGCTACGGACGTGACTAGCAATCAGCCCCGGCATTTT. The encoded protein is CSATDVTSNQPRHF.

The chain uses TRBV7-9 and TRBJ1-5, with D possibly matching TRBD1 (6 bases). V was shortened by 5 bases and J by 5 bases, with 19 bases between the two germline ends. The CDR3 extends over 16 amino acids. In germline, CDR1 is SEHNR, CDR2 FQNEAQ (reference sequence). The CDR3 nucleotides read TGTGCCAGCAGCCCCTATGGAGGGGGGGCCTATCAGCCCCAGCATTTT. This translates into CASSPYGGGAYQPQHF. The complete variable domain, with remaining parts taken from reference TRBV7-9 and TRBJ1-5, reads DTGVSQNPRHKITKRGQNVTFRCDPISEHNRLYWYRQTLGQGPEFLTYFQNEAQLEKSRLLSDRFSAERPKGSFSTLEIQRTEQGDSAMYLCASSPYGGGAYQPQHFGDGTRLSIL.

This clonotype has a count of ten or more. The CDR3 DNA sequence: TGTGCCAGCAGTTGGAGTCGCGGATATAATTCACCCCTCCACTTT. The encoded protein is CASSWSRGYNSPLHF. The chain employs TRBV28 and TRBJ1-6; D not certain. Germline CDR1 reads MDHEN; CDR2 reads SYDVKM. Trimming removed 4 bases at V and 4 bases at J, with 11 bases between. This CDR3 is 15 amino acids long.

This clonotype came up many times. This chain uses TRBV6-5 with TRBJ1-4; D gene uncertain. V shed 2 bases and J shed 8 bases, with 9 bases lying between them. CDR1 MNHEY and CDR2 SVGAGI come from the germline V gene. This CDR3 comprises 13 residues. The CDR3 sequence: CASSYAGGEKLFF. For the CDR3, the DNA is TGTGCCAGCAGTTACGCGGGTGGCGAAAAACTGTTTTTT.

The sample holds many counts of this clonotype. This chain uses TRBV7-3 with TRBJ2-3, with no clear D. The germline CDR1 and CDR2 sequences are SGHTA and FQGTGA. With 1 base removed from V and 1 base from J, the gap between germline ends came to 12 bases. This CDR3 spans 16 amino acids. The CDR3 nucleotides are TGTGCCAGCAGCTTAAATGAAGTACCCGGCACAGATACGCAGTATTTT. Translated, it gives CASSLNEVPGTDTQYF. Filled out from reference TRBV7-3 and TRBJ2-3, the complete variable domain reads GAGVSQTPSNKVTEKGKYVELRCDPISGHTALYWYRQSLGQGPEFLIYFQGTGAADDSGLPNDRFFAVRPEGSVSTLKIQRTERGDSAVYLCASSLNEVPGTDTQYFGPGTRLTVL.

At least ten counts were recorded for this clonotype. V and J are TRBV6-1 and TRBJ2-7; a possible D gene is TRBD1 (5 bases). Germline V gives CDR1 MNHNS, CDR2 SASEGT. The CDR3 extends over 14 amino acids. V shed 5 bases and J shed 3 bases, with 14 bases lying between them. The CDR3 DNA sequence: TGTGCCAGCAGTTCCCGCAGGGTGGACTACGAGCAGTACTTC. Residues: CASSSRRVDYEQYF.

This clonotype has a count of ten or more. The chain links TRBV7-8 to TRBJ2-1; TRBD2 matches at 12 bases. The CDR3 runs 15 residues. V trimming: 4 bases; J trimming: 8 bases; junction bases outside the gene matches: 6. Per the germline V gene, CDR1 is SGHVS and CDR2 is FQNEAQ. The CDR3 DNA follows: TGTGCCAGCAGCTGGACTAGCGGGATCCCCCATGAGCAGTTCTTC. Translated, it gives CASSWTSGIPHEQFF.

The chain carries TRBV27 and TRBJ2-1; tentatively, D is TRBD1 or TRBD2 (6 bases each). This CDR3 spans 12 amino acids. Germline values: CDR1 MNHEY, CDR2 SMNVEV (reference sequence). The ends were cut back, 4 bases at V and 10 bases at J, with 11 bases in the middle. The CDR3 sequence is CASSWRRGEQFF. The CDR3 DNA reads TGTGCCAGCAGTTGGCGGAGGGGGGAGCAGTTCTTC.

This clonotype was seen many times. The gene calls are TRBV19 and TRBJ1-1, with D uncertain. The CDR3 covers 13 residues. CDR1 is LNHDA and CDR2 is SQIVND in the germline V gene (reference sequence). V shed 9 bases and J shed 0 bases, with 11 bases lying between them. CDR3 nucleotide sequence: TGTGCCAGCAGCACTGCGCTGAACACTGAAGCTTTCTTT. Translating gives CASSTALNTEAFF. The variable domain in full, with the rest retrieved from reference TRBV19 and TRBJ1-1, is DGGITQSPKYLFRKEGQNVTLSCEQNLNHDAMYWYRQDPGQGLRLIYYSQIVNDFQKGDIAEGYSVSREKKESFPLTVTSAQKNPTAFYLCASSTALNTEAFFGQGTRLTVV.

In this sample, this clonotype turned up many times. V and J are TRBV11-3 and TRBJ2-1; TRBD2 might be the D (5 bases). V was trimmed by 3 bases and J by 0 bases, leaving 12 bases between them. CDR1 and CDR2 from the germline V gene are SGHNT and YENEEA. The CDR3 is made up of 16 amino acids. CDR3 sequence reads: CASSFSAASSYNEQFF. CDR3 coding DNA: TGTGCCAGCAGCTTTAGCGCCGCGAGCTCCTACAATGAGCAGTTCTTC.

This sequence joins TRBV28 and TRBJ2-1; D uncertain. The V gene's germline CDR1 is MDHEN and CDR2 SYDVKM. The CDR3 has 9 residues. With 10 bases removed from V and 5 bases from J, the gap between germline ends came to 3 bases. CDR3 coding DNA: TGTGCCATCGACAATGAGCAGTTCTTC. Residues: CAIDNEQFF.

The chain joins TRBV9 to TRBJ2-5; D is unresolved. V lost 1 base to trimming and J lost 4 bases, with 5 bases between them. Germline CDR1 is SGDLS and CDR2 is YYNGEE. The CDR3 has 12 amino acids. Here the CDR3 reads CASSVPRETQYF. As DNA, the CDR3 is TGTGCCAGCAGCGTACCTCGAGAGACCCAGTACTTC.

V gene TRBV9 combines with J gene TRBJ2-1; possibly TRBD2 for D (6 bases). Germline CDR1 SGDLS, CDR2 YYNGEE. V lost 4 bases and J 1 base, leaving 15 bases between the germline ends. There are 16 residues in the CDR3. Written as DNA, the CDR3 is TGTGCCAGCAGCCCCGCGGGGCGGTCTTCCTACAATGAGCAGTTCTTC. Its translation: CASSPAGRSSYNEQFF.

The CDR3 DNA sequence: TGTGCCAGCGTACCGGGATCCGCCGACTCCTACGAGCAGTACTTC. Protein product: CASVPGSADSYEQYF. The rearrangement joins TRBV28 to TRBJ2-7; D is possibly TRBD2 (5 bases). This CDR3 has 15 amino acids. V lost 8 bases to trimming and J lost 0 bases, with 17 bases between them. Germline CDR1 and CDR2: MDHEN and SYDVKM.

This clonotype was counted a few times. The chain recombines TRBV5-1 with TRBJ1-3, with 7 positions matching TRBD1. The V gene end was trimmed by 1 base and the J gene end by 0 bases; junction bases not matched to a gene: 10. CDR3 length: 18 residues. Germline values: CDR1 SGHRS, CDR2 YFSETQ. CDR3 sequence (DNA): TGCGCCAGCAGCTTGATCACCTCGGGACAGAGCTCTGGAAACACCATATATTTT. It translates to CASSLITSGQSSGNTIYF.

This clonotype was recorded many times. In nucleotides, the CDR3 is TGTGCCTGGAGTGTAAAAGGTAGCAATCAGCCCCAGCATTTT. As protein: CAWSVKGSNQPQHF. The V call is TRBV30, the J call TRBJ1-5; D gene uncertain. Germline CDR1 GTSNPN, CDR2 SVGIG (reference sequence). This CDR3 is 14 amino acids long. With 0 bases removed from V and 0 bases from J, the gap between germline ends came to 6 bases.

The rearrangement joins TRBV2 to TRBJ2-1; D unresolved. The germline V gene has CDR1 SNHLY and CDR2 FYNNEI. This CDR3 is built from 13 residues. Trimming shortened V by 3 bases and J by 3 bases, and 6 bases separated the two germline ends. The CDR3 DNA sequence: TGTGCCAGCAGTGATAACGGCTACAATGAGCAGTTCTTC. Protein: CASSDNGYNEQFF.

Ten or more counts support this clonotype. Here the CDR3 reads CASRSGGTGELFF. The CDR3 nucleotides are TGTGCCAGTAGGTCAGGGGGGACCGGGGAGCTGTTTTTT. V and J are TRBV19 and TRBJ2-2; tentatively, D is TRBD1 (7 bases). V was cut by 6 bases and J by 5 bases, with 10 bases left in between. The CDR3 contains 13 residues. CDR1 and CDR2 from the germline V gene are LNHDA and SQIVND (reference sequence).

A note on this clonotype: This clone may be a read error of a much larger clone one base away. The chain links TRBV14 to TRBJ2-7, with a tentative D call TRBD2 (7 bases). From germline, CDR1 is SGHDN and CDR2 FVKESK. Trimming took off 8 bases at V and 3 bases at J, with 14 bases between the two ends. The CDR3 is made up of 13 amino acids. The CDR3 DNA sequence: TGTGCCAGCCGGAGGGGGGGCATCTACGAGCAGTACTTC. Translation gives CASRRGGIYEQYF.

This clonotype came up many times. The chain employs TRBV3-1 and TRBJ2-7, with a possible D match to TRBD2 (6 bases). Trimming pared 4 bases from V and 6 bases from J, leaving 10 bases between. Germline values: CDR1 LGHDT, CDR2 YNNKEL (reference sequence). The CDR3 is made up of 12 amino acids. CDR3 sequence: CASSRPRGEQYF. The CDR3 DNA sequence: TGTGCCAGCAGCCGGCCGCGGGGCGAGCAGTACTTC.

There are many counts of this clonotype. The chain has TRBV11-3 and TRBJ1-1, with TRBD1 as a possible D gene (6 bases). There are 13 residues in the CDR3. The ends were cut back, 6 bases at V and 5 bases at J, with 13 bases in the middle. Germline V lookup: CDR1 SGHNT, CDR2 YENEEA. The CDR3 here is CASSWGPDTEAFF. DNA for the CDR3: TGTGCCAGCAGTTGGGGGCCTGATACTGAAGCTTTCTTT.